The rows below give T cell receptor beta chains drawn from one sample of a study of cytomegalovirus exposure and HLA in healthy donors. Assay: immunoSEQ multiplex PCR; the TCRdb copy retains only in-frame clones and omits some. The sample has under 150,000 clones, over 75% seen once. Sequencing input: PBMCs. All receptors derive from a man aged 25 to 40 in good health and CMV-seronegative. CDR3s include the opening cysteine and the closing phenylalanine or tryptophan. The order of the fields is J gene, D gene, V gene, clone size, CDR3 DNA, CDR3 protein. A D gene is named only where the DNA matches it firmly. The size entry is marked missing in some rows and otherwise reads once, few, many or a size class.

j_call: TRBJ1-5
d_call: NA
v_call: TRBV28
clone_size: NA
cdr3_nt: TGTGCCAGCAGCAAGGGGGATCAGCCCCAGCATTTT
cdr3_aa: CASSKGDQPQHF

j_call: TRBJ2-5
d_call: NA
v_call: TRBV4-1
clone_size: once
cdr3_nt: TGCGCCAGCAGCCAATGGGCCCAAGAGACCCAGTACTTC
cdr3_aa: CASSQWAQETQYF

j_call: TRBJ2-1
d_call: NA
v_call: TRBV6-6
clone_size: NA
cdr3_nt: TGTGCCAGCGAGGTGACTAGGGGCAATGAGCAGTTCTTC
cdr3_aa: CASEVTRGNEQFF

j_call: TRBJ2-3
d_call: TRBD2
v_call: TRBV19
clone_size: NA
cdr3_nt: TGTGCCAGTAGTTCCGGGACTAACACAGATACGCAGTATTTT
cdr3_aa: CASSSGTNTDTQYF

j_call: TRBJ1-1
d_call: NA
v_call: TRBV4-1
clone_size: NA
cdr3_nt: TGCGCCAGCAGCCAAGAGAGGGTTCTTAACACTGAAGCTTTCTTT
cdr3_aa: CASSQERVLNTEAFF

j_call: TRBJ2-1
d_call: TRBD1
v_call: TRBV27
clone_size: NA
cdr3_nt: TGTGCCAGCAGTCTTGGGACAGGGGCCTACAATGAGCAGTTCTTC
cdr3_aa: CASSLGTGAYNEQFF

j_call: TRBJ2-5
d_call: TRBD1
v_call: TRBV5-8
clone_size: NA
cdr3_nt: TGTGCCAGCAGCCCGACAGGGGCGGGGTCCCAGTACTTC
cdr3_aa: CASSPTGAGSQYF

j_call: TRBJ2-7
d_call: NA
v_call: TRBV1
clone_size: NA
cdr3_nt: TGCACCAGCAGGGGGGGCCAGGGGGCCTACGAGCAGTACTTC
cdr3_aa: CTSRGGQGAYEQYF

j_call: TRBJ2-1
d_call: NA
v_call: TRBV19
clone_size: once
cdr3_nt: TGTGCCAGTAGTATAGGTCAGAACAATGAGCAGTTCTTC
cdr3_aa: CASSIGQNNEQFF

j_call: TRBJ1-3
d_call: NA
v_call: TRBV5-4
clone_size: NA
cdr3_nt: TGTGCCAGCAGCCAAGCTAGGCCCGGAAACACCATATATTTT
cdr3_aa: CASSQARPGNTIYF

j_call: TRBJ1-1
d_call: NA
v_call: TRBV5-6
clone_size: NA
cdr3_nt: TGTGCCAGCAGCTTGGCAGGTGCCAACACTGAAGCTTTCTTT
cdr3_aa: CASSLAGANTEAFF

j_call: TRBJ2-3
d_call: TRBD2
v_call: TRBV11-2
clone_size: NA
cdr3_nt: TGTGCCAGCAGCTTTTGGACTAGCGGGGATGATACGCAGTATTTT
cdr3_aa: CASSFWTSGDDTQYF

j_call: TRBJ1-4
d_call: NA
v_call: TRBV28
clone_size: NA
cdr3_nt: TGTGCCAGCAGCCGTCCCTCCGGGGATGAAAAACTGTTTTTT
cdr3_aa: CASSRPSGDEKLFF

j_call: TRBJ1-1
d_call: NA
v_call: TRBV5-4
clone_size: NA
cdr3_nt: TGTGCCAGCAGCTCTATGGAGGGCACTGAAGCTTTCTTT
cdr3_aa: CASSSMEGTEAFF

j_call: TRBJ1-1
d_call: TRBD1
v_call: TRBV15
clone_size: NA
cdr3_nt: TGTGCCACCAGCAGGGGGGACAGGGTGAGAGGCACTGAAGCTTTCTTT
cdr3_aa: CATSRGDRVRGTEAFF